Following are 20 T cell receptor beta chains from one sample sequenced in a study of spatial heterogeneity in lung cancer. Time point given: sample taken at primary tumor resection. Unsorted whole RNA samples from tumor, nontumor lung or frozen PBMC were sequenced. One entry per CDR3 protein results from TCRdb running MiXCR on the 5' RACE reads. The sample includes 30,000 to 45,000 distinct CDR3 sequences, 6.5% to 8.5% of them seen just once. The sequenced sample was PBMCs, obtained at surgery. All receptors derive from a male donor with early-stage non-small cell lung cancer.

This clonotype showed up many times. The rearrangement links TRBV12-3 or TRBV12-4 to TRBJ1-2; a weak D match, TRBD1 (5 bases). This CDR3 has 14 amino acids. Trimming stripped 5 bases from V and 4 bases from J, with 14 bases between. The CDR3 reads CASSDSALGYGYTF. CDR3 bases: TGTGCCAGCAGTGACAGCGCCCTTGGCTATGGCTACACCTTC.

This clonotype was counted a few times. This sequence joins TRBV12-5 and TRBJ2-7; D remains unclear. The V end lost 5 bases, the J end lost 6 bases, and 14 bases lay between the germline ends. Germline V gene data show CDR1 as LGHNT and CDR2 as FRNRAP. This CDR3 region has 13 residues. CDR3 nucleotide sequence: TGTGCTAGTGGTCCCCCGCACGGAAGCGAGCAGTACTTC. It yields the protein CASGPPHGSEQYF.

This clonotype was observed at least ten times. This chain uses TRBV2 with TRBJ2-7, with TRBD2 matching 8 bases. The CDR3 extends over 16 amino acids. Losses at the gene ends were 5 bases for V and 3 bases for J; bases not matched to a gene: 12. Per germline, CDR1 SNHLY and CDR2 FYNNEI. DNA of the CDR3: TGTGCCAGCAGTACCCCGTTTAGCGGGGCGATCTACGAGCAGTACTTC. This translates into CASSTPFSGAIYEQYF.

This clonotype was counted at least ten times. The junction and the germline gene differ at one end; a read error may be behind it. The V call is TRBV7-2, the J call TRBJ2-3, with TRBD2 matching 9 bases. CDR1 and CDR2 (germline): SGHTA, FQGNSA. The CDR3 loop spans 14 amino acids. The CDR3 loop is CASSIAGGTDTQYF. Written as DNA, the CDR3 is TGTGCCAGCAGCATAGCGGGGGGCACAGATACGCAGTATTTT.

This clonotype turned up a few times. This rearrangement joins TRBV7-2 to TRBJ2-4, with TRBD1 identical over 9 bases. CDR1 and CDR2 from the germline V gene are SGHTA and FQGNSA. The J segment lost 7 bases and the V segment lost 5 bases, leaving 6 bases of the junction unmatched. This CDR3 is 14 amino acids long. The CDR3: CASSTGGSGNIQYF. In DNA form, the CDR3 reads TGTGCCAGCAGCACAGGGGGCTCGGGGAACATTCAGTACTTC.

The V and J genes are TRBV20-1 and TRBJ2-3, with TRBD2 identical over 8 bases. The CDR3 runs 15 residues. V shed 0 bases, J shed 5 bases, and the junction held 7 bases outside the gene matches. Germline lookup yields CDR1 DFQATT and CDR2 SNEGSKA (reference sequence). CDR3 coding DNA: TGCAGTGCTAGAGATCCGGGGGGGCCAGGAGATACGCAGTATTTT. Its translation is CSARDPGGPGDTQYF.

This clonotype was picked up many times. The CDR3 DNA reads as TGTGCCAGTACCGGGACAGGGTATCAGCCCCAGCATTTT. It codes for CASTGTGYQPQHF. The chain is built from TRBV19 and TRBJ1-5, with 9 bases identical to TRBD1. This CDR3 is 13 amino acids long. Germline loops: CDR1 LNHDA, CDR2 SQIVND (reference sequence). With 7 bases clipped from V and 5 bases from J, the junction kept 3 bases outside the gene matches.

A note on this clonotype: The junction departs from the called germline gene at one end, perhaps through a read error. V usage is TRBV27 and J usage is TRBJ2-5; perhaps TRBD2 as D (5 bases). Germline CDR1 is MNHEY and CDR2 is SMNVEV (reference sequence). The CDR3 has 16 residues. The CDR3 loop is CASRLRARTPRETQYF. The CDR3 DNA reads TGTGCCAGCCGTTTGCGAGCCCGGACTCCCAGGGAGACCCAGTACTTC.

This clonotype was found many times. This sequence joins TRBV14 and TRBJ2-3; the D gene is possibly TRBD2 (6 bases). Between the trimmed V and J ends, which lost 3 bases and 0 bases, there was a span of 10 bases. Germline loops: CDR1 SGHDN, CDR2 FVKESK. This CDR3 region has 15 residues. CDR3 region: CASSQGLSSTDTQYF. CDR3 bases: TGTGCCAGCAGCCAGGGACTGTCTAGCACAGATACGCAGTATTTT. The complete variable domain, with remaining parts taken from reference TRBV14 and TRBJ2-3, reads EAGVTQFPSHSVIEKGQTVTLRCDPISGHDNLYWYRRVMGKEIKFLLHFVKESKQDESGMPNNRFLAERTGGTYSTLKVQPAELEDSGVYFCASSQGLSSTDTQYFGPGTRLTVL.

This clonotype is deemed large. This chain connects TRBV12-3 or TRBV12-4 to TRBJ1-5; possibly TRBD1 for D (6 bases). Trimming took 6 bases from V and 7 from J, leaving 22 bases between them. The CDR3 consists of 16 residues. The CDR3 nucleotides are TGTGCCAGCAGCCCCCCGGGACAATTCCTTGGGCAGCCCCAGCATTTT. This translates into CASSPPGQFLGQPQHF.

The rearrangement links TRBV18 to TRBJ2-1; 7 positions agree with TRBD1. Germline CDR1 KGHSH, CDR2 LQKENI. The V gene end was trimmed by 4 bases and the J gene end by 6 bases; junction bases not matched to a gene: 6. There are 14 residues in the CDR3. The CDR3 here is CASSRDSQSNEQFF. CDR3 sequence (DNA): TGTGCCAGCTCACGGGACAGTCAAAGCAATGAGCAGTTCTTC.

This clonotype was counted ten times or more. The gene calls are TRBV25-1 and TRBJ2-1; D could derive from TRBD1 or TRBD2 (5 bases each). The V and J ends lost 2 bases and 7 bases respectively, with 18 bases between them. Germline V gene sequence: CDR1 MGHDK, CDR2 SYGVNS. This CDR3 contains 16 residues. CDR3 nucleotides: TGTGCCAGCAGTGAAGCCCCCGGGGCGCAATCTAATGAGCAGTTCTTC. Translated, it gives CASSEAPGAQSNEQFF.

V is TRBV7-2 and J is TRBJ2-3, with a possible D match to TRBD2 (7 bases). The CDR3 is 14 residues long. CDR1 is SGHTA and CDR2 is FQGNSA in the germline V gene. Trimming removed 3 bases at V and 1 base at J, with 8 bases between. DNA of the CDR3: TGTGCCAGCAGCTTGCGGGGGCGCACAGATACGCAGTATTTT. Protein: CASSLRGRTDTQYF.

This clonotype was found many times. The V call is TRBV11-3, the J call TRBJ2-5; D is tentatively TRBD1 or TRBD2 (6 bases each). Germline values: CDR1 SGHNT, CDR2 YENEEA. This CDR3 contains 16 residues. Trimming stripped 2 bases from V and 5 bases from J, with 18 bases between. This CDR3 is CASSLTFSAGGETQYF. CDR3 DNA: TGTGCCAGCAGCTTAACTTTCTCCGCCGGGGGCGAGACCCAGTACTTC.

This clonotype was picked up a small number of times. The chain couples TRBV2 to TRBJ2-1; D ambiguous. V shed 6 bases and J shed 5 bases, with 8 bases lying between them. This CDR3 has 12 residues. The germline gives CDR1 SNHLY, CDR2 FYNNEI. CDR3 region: CASSANHNEQFF. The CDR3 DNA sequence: TGTGCCAGCAGCGCTAATCACAATGAGCAGTTCTTC.

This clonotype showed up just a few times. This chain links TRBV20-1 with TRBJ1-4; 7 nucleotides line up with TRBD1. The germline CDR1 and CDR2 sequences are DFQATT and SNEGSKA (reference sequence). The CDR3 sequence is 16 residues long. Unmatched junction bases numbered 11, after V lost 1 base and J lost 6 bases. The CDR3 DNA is TGCAGTGCTAGAGCCCCCCCAGGGGGAGGGTATGAAAAACTGTTTTTT. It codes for CSARAPPGGGYEKLFF.

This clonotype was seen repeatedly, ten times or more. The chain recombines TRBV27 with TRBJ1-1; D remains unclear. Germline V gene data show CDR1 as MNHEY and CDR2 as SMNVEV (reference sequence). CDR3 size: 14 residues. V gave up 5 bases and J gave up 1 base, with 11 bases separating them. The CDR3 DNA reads TGTGCCAGCAGTCCTGGCCAGACGAACACTGAAGCTTTCTTT. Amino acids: CASSPGQTNTEAFF.

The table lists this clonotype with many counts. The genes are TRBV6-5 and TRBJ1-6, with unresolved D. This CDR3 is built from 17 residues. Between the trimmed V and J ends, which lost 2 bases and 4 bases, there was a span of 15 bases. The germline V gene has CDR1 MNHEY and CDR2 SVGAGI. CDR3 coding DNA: TGTGCCAGCAGTTACGGGTCACAGCTTTTATATAATTCACCCCTCCACTTT. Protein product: CASSYGSQLLYNSPLHF.

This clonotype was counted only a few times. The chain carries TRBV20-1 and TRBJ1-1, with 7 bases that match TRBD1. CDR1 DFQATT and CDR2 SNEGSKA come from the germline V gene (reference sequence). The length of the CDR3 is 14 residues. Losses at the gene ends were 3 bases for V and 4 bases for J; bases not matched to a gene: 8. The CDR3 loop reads CSARERQGSTEAFF. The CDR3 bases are TGCAGTGCTAGGGAAAGACAGGGCAGCACTGAAGCTTTCTTT.

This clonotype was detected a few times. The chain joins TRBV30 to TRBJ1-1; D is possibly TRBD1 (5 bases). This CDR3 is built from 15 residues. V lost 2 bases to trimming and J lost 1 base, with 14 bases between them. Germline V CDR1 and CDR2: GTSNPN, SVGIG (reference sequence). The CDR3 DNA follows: TGTGCCTGGAGTTCGCCGGGACGGAGGAACACTGAAGCTTTCTTT. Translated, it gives CAWSSPGRRNTEAFF. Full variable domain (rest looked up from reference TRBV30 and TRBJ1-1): SQTIHQWPATLVQPVGSPLSLECTVEGTSNPNLYWYRQAAGRGLQLLFYSVGIGQISSEVPQNLSASRPQDRQFILSSKKLLLSDSGFYLCAWSSPGRRNTEAFFGQGTRLTVV.